This T cell receptor (beta chain) was identified during a study of blood T cell repertoires in COVID-19. Seattle researchers signed up patients amid active infection and tracked them longitudinally. In the original analysis: Reference gene primer amplification gave estimated nucleated cell counts. Generated by immunoSEQ multiplex PCR, the TCRdb table keeps only in-frame clones and is missing some. The V and J calls and clone size come from that table; D and trimming were worked out from the DNA. The sample yields 390,000 or so clones, about 87% seen once. Germline values: CDR1 SGHTS, CDR2 YDEGEE. This CDR3 is built from 16 residues. V lost 4 bases, J lost 9 bases, and 14 bases stayed unmatched.

The sample comprised peripheral blood. The chain joins TRBV5-8 to TRBJ2-1, with TRBD1 matching over 9 bases. The TCR sequence derives from a woman in her 30s with COVID-19, enrolled during active disease. CDR3 region: CASSPVRDRERFEQFF. The DNA for the CDR3 is TGTGCCAGCAGCCCAGTTCGGGACAGGGAGCGATTTGAGCAGTTCTTC.